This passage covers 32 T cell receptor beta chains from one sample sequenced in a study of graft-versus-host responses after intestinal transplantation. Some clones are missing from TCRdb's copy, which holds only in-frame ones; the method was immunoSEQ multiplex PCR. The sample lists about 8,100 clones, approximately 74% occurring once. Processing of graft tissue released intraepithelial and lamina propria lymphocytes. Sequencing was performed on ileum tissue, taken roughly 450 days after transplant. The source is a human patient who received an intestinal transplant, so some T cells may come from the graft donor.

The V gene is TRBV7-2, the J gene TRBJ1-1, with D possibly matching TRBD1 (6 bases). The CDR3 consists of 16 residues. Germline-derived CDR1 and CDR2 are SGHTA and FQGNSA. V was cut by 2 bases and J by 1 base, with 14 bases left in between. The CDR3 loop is CASSLQGTAGNTEAFF. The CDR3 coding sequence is TGTGCCAGCAGCTTACAGGGGACCGCGGGGAACACTGAAGCTTTCTTT.

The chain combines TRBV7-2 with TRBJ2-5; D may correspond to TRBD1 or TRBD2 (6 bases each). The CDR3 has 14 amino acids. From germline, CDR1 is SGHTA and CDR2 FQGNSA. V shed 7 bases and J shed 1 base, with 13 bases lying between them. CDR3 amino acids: CASTNGGPQETQYF. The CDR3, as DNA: TGTGCCAGCACAAACGGGGGCCCCCAAGAGACCCAGTACTTC. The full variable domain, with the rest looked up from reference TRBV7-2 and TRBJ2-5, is GAGVSQSPSNKVTEKGKDVELRCDPISGHTALYWYRQSLGQGLEFLIYFQGNSAPDKSGLPSDRFSAERTGGSVSTLTIQRTQQEDSAVYLCASTNGGPQETQYFGPGTRLLVL.

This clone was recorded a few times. The CDR3, as DNA: TGTGCCAGTATGGCGAGACAGGGCTATAATTCACCCCTCCACTTT. It encodes CASMARQGYNSPLHF. This chain connects TRBV19 to TRBJ1-6, with TRBD1 matching over 7 bases. Trimming at V came to 7 bases and at J to 3 bases, leaving 6 bases not matched to a gene. This CDR3 comprises 15 residues. Looked up from germline, CDR1 is LNHDA and CDR2 is SQIVND (reference sequence).

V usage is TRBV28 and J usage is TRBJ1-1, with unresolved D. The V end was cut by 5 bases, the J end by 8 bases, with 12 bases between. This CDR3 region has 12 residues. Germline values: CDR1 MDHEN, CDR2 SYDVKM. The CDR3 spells CASSGRPIEAFF. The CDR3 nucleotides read TGTGCCAGCAGTGGGAGACCTATCGAAGCTTTCTTT.

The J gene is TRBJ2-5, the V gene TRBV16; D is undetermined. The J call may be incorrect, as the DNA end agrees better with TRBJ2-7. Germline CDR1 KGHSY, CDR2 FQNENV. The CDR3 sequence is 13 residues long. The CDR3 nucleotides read TGTGCCAGCAGCCAAGACGGAACCTACGAGCAGTACTTC. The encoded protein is CASSQDGTYEQYF.

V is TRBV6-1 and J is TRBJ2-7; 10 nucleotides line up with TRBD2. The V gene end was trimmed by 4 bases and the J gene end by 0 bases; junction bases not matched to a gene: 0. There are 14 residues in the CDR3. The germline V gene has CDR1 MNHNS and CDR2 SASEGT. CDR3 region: CASSGTSGSYEQYV. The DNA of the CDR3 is TGTGCCAGCAGTGGGACTAGCGGCTCCTACGAGCAGTACGTC.

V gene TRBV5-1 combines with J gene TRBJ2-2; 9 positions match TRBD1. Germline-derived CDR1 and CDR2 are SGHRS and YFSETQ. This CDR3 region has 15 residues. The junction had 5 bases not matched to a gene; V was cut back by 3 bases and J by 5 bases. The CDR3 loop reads CASSSGTGRTGELFF. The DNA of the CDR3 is TGCGCCAGCAGCTCAGGGACAGGGAGAACCGGGGAGCTGTTTTTT.

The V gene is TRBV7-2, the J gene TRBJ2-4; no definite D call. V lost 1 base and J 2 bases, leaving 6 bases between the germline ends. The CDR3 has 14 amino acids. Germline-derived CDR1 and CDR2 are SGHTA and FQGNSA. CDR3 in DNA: TGTGCCAGCAGCTTAGTAGGCCCCAAAAACATTCAGTACTTC. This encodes CASSLVGPKNIQYF. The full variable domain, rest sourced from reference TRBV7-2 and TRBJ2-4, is GAGVSQSPSNKVTEKGKDVELRCDPISGHTALYWYRQSLGQGLEFLIYFQGNSAPDKSGLPSDRFSAERTGGSVSTLTIQRTQQEDSAVYLCASSLVGPKNIQYFGAGTRLSVL.

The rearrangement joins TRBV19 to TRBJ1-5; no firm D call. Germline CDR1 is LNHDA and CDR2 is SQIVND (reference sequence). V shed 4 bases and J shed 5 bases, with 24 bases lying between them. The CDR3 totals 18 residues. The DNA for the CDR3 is TGTGCCAGTAGTACCGCGCGTGGAGCCCGGCACGGCTATCAGCCCCAGCATTTT. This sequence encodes CASSTARGARHGYQPQHF.

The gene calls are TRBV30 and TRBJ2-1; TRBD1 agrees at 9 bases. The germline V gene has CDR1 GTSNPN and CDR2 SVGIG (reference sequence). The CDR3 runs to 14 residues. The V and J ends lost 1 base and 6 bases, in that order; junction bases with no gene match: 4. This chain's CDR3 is CAWSDETGGNEQFF. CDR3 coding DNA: TGTGCCTGGAGTGACGAGACAGGGGGCAATGAGCAGTTCTTC.

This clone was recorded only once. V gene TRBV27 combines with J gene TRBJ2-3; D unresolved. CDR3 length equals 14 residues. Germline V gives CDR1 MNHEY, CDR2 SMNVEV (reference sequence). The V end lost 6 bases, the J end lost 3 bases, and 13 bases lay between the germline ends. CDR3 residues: CASSPPFWTDTQYF. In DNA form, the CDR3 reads TGTGCCAGCAGCCCCCCCTTCTGGACAGATACGCAGTATTTT.

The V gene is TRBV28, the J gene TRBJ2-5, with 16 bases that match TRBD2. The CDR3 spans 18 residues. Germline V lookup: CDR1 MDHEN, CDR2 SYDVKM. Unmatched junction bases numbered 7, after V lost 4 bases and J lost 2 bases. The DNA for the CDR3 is TGTGCCAGCAGTTCCGGGACTAGCGGGGGGGCCCCTCAAGAGACCCAGTACTTC. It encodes CASSSGTSGGAPQETQYF.

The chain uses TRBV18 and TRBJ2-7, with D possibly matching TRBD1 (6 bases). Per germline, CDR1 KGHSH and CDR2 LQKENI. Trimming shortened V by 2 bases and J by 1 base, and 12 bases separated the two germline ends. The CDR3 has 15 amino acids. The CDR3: CASSPVQGGSYEQYF. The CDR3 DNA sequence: TGTGCCAGCTCACCAGTACAGGGCGGGTCCTACGAGCAGTACTTC.

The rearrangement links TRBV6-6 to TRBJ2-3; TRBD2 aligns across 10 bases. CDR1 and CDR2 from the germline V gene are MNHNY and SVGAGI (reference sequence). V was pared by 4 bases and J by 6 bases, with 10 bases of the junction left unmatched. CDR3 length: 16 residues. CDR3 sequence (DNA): TGTGCCAGCAGTTCTCAACTAGCGGGGAAAACGGATACGCAGTATTTT. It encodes CASSSQLAGKTDTQYF.

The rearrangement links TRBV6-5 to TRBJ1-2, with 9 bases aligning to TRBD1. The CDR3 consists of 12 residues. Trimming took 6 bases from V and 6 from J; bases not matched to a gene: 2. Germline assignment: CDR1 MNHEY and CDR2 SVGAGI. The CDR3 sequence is CASSGDRDGYTF. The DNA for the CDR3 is TGTGCCAGCAGCGGGGACAGGGATGGCTACACCTTC.

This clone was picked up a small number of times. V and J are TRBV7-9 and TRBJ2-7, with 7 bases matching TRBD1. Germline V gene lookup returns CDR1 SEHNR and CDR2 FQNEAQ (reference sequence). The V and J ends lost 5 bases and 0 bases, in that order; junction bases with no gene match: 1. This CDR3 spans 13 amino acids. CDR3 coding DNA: TGTGCCAGCAGCCGGGACAGCTCCTACGAGCAGTACTTC. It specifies CASSRDSSYEQYF.

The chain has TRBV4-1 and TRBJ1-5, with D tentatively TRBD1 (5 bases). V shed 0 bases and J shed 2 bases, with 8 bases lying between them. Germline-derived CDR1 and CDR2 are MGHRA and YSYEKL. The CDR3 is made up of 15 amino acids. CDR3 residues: CASSQDGGGNQPQHF. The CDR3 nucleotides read TGCGCCAGCAGCCAAGATGGGGGGGGCAATCAGCCCCAGCATTTT.

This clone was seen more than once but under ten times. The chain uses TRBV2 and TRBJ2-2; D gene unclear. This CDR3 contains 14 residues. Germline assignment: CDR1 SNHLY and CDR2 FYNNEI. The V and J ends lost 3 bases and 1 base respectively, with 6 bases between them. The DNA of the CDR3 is TGTGCCAGCAGTGATTTTGAGAACACCGGGGAGCTGTTTTTT. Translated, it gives CASSDFENTGELFF.

The CDR3 nucleotides read TGTGCCAGCAGTTTTGACAGATTTAACACTGAAGCTTTCTTT. Protein: CASSFDRFNTEAFF. The chain uses TRBV28 and TRBJ1-1; maybe TRBD1 (5 bases). Germline loops: CDR1 MDHEN, CDR2 SYDVKM. The germline V and J ends were trimmed by 3 bases and 2 bases, with 10 bases remaining between them. The CDR3 spans 14 residues.

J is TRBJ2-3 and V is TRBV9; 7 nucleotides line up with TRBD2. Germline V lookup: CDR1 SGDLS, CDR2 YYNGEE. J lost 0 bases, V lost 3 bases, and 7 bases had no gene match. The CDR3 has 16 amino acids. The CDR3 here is CASSDVTAGSTDTQYF. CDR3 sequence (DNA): TGTGCCAGCAGCGACGTGACAGCGGGGAGCACAGATACGCAGTATTTT.

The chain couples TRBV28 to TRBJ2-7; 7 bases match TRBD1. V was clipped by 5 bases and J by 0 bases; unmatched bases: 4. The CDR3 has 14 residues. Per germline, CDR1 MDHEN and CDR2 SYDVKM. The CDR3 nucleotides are TGTGCCAGCAGTGCAGGGGGAAGCTCCTACGAGCAGTACGTC. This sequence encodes CASSAGGSSYEQYV.

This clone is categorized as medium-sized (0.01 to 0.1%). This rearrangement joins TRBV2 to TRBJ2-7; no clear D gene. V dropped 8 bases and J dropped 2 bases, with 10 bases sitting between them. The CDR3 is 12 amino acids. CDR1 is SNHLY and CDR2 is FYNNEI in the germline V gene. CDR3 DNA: TGTGCCAGCCTGCAGGTTGCCTACGAGCAGTACTTC. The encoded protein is CASLQVAYEQYF.

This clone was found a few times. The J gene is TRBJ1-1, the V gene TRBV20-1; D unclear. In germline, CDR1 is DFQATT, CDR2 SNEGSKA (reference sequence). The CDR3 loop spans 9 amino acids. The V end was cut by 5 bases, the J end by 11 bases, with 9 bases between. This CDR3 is CSAPQEAFF. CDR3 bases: TGCAGTGCTCCTCAAGAGGCTTTCTTT.

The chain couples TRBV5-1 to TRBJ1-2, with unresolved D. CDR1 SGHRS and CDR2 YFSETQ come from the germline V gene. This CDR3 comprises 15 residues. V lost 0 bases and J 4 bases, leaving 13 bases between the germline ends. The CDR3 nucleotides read TGCGCCAGCAGCTTGGCCGGAAGCAATGGCTATGGCTACACCTTC. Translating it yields CASSLAGSNGYGYTF.

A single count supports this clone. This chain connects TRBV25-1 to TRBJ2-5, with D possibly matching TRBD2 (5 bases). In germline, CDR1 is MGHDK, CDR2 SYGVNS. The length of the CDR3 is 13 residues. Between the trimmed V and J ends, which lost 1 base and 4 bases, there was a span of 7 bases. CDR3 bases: TGTGCCAGCAGTGAATTCGGGGTAGAGACCCAGTACTTC. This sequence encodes CASSEFGVETQYF.

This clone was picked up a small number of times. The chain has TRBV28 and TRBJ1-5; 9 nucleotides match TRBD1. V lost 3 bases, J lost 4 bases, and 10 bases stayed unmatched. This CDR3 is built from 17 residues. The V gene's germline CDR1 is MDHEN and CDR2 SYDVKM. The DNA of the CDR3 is TGTGCCAGCAGTTTCGAAAACAGGGGGCGTGTGAATCAGCCCCAGCATTTT. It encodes CASSFENRGRVNQPQHF.

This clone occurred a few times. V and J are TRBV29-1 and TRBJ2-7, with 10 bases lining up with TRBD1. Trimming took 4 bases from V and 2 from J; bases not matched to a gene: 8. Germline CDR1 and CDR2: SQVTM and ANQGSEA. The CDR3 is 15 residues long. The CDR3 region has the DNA TGCAGCGTTGGAGCGGGACAGGGGAAGACCTACGAGCAGTACTTC. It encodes CSVGAGQGKTYEQYF.

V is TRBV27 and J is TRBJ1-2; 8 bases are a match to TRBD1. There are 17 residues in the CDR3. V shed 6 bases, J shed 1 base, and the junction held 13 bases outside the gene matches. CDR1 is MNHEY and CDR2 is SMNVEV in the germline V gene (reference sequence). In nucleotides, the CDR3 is TGTGCCAGCAGACCGGTCCAGGGGGCGCCTCGTAACTATGGCTACACCTTC. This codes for CASRPVQGAPRNYGYTF.

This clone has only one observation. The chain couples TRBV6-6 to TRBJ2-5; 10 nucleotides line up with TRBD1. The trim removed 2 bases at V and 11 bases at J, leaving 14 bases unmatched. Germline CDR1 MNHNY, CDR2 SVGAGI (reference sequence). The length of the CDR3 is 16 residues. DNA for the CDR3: TGTGCCAGCAGTTACGGGCGAAGACAGGGGGCAGGGGAGCAGTACTTC. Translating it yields CASSYGRRQGAGEQYF.

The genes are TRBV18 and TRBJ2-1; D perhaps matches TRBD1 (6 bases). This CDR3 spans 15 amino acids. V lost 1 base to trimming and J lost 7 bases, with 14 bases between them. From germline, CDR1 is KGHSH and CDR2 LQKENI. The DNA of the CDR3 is TGTGCCAGCTCACCACAGGGGGTGCGCAAGAATGAGCAGTTCTTC. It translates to CASSPQGVRKNEQFF.

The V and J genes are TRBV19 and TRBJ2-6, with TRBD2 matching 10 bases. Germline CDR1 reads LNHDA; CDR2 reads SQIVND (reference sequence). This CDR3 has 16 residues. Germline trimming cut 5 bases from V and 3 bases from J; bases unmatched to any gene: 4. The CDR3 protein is CASSGASGSGANVLTF. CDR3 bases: TGTGCCAGTAGTGGAGCTAGCGGGAGTGGGGCCAACGTCCTGACTTTC.

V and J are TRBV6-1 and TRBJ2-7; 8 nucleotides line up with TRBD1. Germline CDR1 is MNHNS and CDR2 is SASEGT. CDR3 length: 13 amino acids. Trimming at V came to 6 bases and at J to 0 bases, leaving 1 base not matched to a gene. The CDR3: CASRGQVSYEQYF. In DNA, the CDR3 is TGTGCCAGCAGGGGACAGGTCTCCTACGAGCAGTACTTC.